This T cell receptor (beta chain) was recorded in a study of shared T cell receptors in the human thymus (dated by TCRdb to the early 2020s). In the study overall: The study examined how self-reactive, shared T-cell receptor alpha chains are generated in the human thymus.

Library preparation was by the immunoSEQ multiplex PCR assay. TCRdb obtained this table from immuneACCESS and retained in-frame rearrangements with V and J assigned. These tables miss some clones; where compared with another copy, unresolved V genes account for less than half of the shortfall, and the remainder is unexplained. This sample holds more than 550,000 clones; roughly 85% were observed only once. Of the sample, under 0.012% falls within the top ten clones. In the case of this clone: The clone's antigen remains unknown. The input lacks base qualities; no much larger clone sits a single base away.

CDR1 is given as SGDLS and CDR2 as YYNGEE, both from the germline V gene. V ends up 6 bases short and J 7 bases short, with an unmatched junction base count of 9. The CDR3 contains 13 residues, cysteine and phenylalanine counted. Left in the record is the CDR3 DNA by itself, 39 bases read in frame from the first base. These data also formed part of another study, on human thymus T cells. As the second publication notes: The donors were immunologically healthy infants in Finland who had open corrective cardiac surgery for congenital heart defects. Thymus tissue was obtained as surgical resects removed during corrective cardiac surgery. Biased V and J gene segment usage appeared to be present in both thymic and peripheral blood repertoires. The related research found that thymic TCR repertoires overlapped highly between unrelated individuals. TCR alpha and beta repertoires from seven to nine infant thymus samples and a few related peripheral blood samples were characterized in the study. Donor ages ranging from roughly 6 to 244 days were recorded, and several male and a couple of female infants were included in the cohort. After being mechanically released from the tissue, thymocytes were kept at -70 degrees C in pellets of about 10-32 million cells. Genomic DNA was extracted from frozen cell pellets with a QIAsymphony instrument. The immunoSEQ multiplex PCR assay was used to amplify the TCRB and TCRAD loci from a standardized quantity of quality-controlled genomic DNA. The amplicons spanned the V(D)J region and were long enough to cover the CDR3 and allow V and J genes to be identified. The amplicons were sequenced on an Illumina platform via the commercial immunoSEQ service. Primer bias and sequencing errors were corrected as previously described, and TCRAD and TCRB were defined on the basis of the IMGT database. Repertoires were analysed with immunoSEQ Analyzer 3.0 and VDJTools, covering basic statistics, V/J segment usage, diversity estimates, rarefaction and pairwise overlap. To estimate diversity, the Chao1, ChaoE, Efron-Thisted, Shannon and inverse Simpson indices were applied, and diversity was also estimated on datasets down-sampled to the smallest sample. Repertoire overlap was assessed by strict matching of CDR3 nucleotide sequence, V gene and J gene, and clustering was done by Jaccard-based multidimensional scaling. On average, thymus samples gave about 810,000 unique TCRB clonotypes, whereas blood samples gave approximately 84,000.

Sequenced input: thymocytes. The chain was built from TRBV9 and TRBJ1-2; 7 bases in the junction line up with TRBD1. The sequence came from a girl under three years old with a congenital heart defect. Donor details come from another sample of the same person, matched by shared clones. The CDR3 reads CASTKDRQPGYTF. In nucleotide form, the sequence is TGTGCCAGCACCAAGGACAGGCAGCCTGGCTACACCTTC.